Detailed here is one TCR beta chain. The read ends 3 residues before the CDR3 terminus; that terminus is restored from the germline J gene. Measured with immunoSEQ multiplex PCR; TCRdb has only the in-frame clones, and not every one. Its listing shows more than 30,000 clones. The sample belongs to a study of T cells in women clearing cervical HPV infection. This CDR3 has 13 amino acids. CDR1 and CDR2 (germline): SGHKS, YYEKEE (reference sequence). The V segment lost 4 bases and the J segment 6 bases; nucleotides outside the gene matches: 4. This chain connects TRBV5-5 to TRBJ1-2, with TRBD1 matching 9 bases. The clonotype was recovered from a woman aged 18-70 years with a cervical HPV16 infection that either progressed to CIN3+ or cleared (not recorded which). The sequenced sample consisted of blood buffy coat. CDR3 bases read: TGTGCCAGCAGCAAGGGACAGGGAAATGGC. Protein product: CASSKGQGNG. The CDR3 as a whole reads CASSKGQGNGYTF.